This TCR beta chain was sequenced in a study of shared clonotypes between healthy human individuals. Assay: immunoSEQ multiplex PCR; the TCRdb copy retains only in-frame clones and omits some. The repertoire holds about 1.9 million clones, with around 93% as singletons. Germline V lookup: CDR1 LGHNA, CDR2 YNFKEQ. The CDR3 length is 17 residues. The ends lost 2 bases at V and 1 base at J; junction bases unmatched: 5. Naive CD8 cells lacked CD45RO and underwent positive selection for CCR7, leaving out terminally differentiated effector memory CD45RA+ cells. The healthy adult donors were HIV-negative and reported no recent acute infections or vaccinations.

The chain employs TRBV4-2 and TRBJ2-4; 10 bases fit TRBD2. Sequenced material: naive CD8+ T cells from PBMCs. The sequence was obtained from a man between 18 and 29 years old in good health. Some clones in this sample may be carry-over from other donors' samples. Here the CDR3 reads CASSQRLAGAAKNIQYF. The CDR3 DNA sequence: TGTGCCAGCAGCCAAAGGCTAGCGGGAGCGGCCAAAAACATTCAGTACTTC.